This T cell receptor beta chain is drawn from a study of breast tumors, draining lymph nodes, adjacent tissues. The V end was cut by 6 bases, the J end by 0 bases, with 18 bases between. Germline assignment: CDR1 SNHLY and CDR2 FYNNEI. The CDR3 sequence is 17 residues long. Via MiXCR, TCRdb re-called the multiplex PCR reads, giving one row per CDR3 protein. The sample yields approximately 52,000 distinct CDR3 sequences, roughly 40% seen once. V and J are TRBV2 and TRBJ2-1, with D perhaps TRBD2 (6 bases). The TCR comes from a female donor with breast cancer. Some clones in this sample may be carry-over from other donors' samples. The sequencing input was breast tumor tissue. The CDR3 protein is CASRATSSSSSYNEQFF. CDR3 coding DNA: TGTGCCAGCAGGGCTACTAGCAGTTCAAGCTCCTACAATGAGCAGTTCTTC.